Listed below are T cell receptor beta chains from one sample, sequenced in a study of blood T cell repertoires in COVID-19. Here immunoSEQ multiplex PCR was the method, and the copy in TCRdb shows in-frame clones only, minus some. Of about 12,000 clones listed, over 70% are singletons. Source material: peripheral blood. These receptors all stem from a man older than 75 with acute or convalescent COVID-19. Both conserved end residues are part of each CDR3. A D gene is named only where the DNA matches it firmly. Clone size is given for some rows only: seen once, a few or many times, or a class if the clone is expanded.

D	V	size	J	CDR3	DNA
TRBD1	TRBV5-1	NA	TRBJ2-5	CASSLHPGQGTGETQYF	TGCGCCAGCAGCTTGCATCCGGGACAGGGGACGGGAGAGACCCAGTACTTC
NA	TRBV3-1/TRBV3-2	NA	TRBJ1-3	CASSQVAIGNTIYF	TGTGCCAGCAGCCAAGTAGCGATTGGAAACACCATATATTTT
TRBD1	TRBV18	NA	TRBJ1-5	CASSPRGTGGNQPQHF	TGTGCCAGCTCACCAAGGGGGACAGGGGGAAATCAGCCCCAGCATTTT
NA	TRBV18	NA	TRBJ2-6	CASSLSGRGANVLTF	TGTGCCAGCTCCCTTAGTGGTCGCGGGGCCAACGTCCTGACTTTC
NA	TRBV28	NA	TRBJ1-5	CASKAPGSLNQPQHF	TGTGCCAGCAAAGCCCCGGGGTCCCTCAATCAGCCCCAGCATTTT
TRBD1	TRBV28	NA	TRBJ2-3	CASSPGQGPKAPVF	TGTGCCAGCAGTCCAGGACAGGGGCCGAAAGCCCCAGTTTTT
TRBD1	TRBV11-2	NA	TRBJ1-4	CASSPGTGNEKLFF	TGTGCCAGCAGCCCCGGGACAGGGAATGAAAAACTGTTTTTT
TRBD1	TRBV27	few	TRBJ1-4	CASSLYGTGGTIGEKLFF	TGTGCCAGCAGTTTATACGGGACAGGGGGGACCATTGGAGAAAAACTGTTTTTT
NA	TRBV5-4	NA	TRBJ2-6	CASSSHSSGANVLTF	TGTGCCAGCAGCTCCCACAGCTCTGGGGCCAACGTCCTGACTTTC
NA	TRBV10-3	once	TRBJ2-1	CAISEDSYNEQFF	TGTGCCATCAGCGAGGACAGCTACAATGAGCAGTTCTTC
TRBD1	TRBV19	once	TRBJ1-2	CASRSTGPNYGYTF	TGTGCCAGTAGGTCGACAGGGCCCAACTATGGCTACACCTTC
TRBD2	TRBV4-2	NA	TRBJ2-3	CASSHGLEADTQYF	TGTGCCAGCAGCCACGGACTAGAGGCGGATACGCAGTATTTT
NA	TRBV7-9	NA	TRBJ1-2	CASSPRINRELRGYTF	TGTGCCAGCAGCCCAAGAATCAACAGGGAATTAAGAGGCTACACCTTC
TRBD1	TRBV2	few	TRBJ2-7	CAKARQGTYEQYF	TGTGCCAAAGCCCGACAGGGTACCTACGAGCAGTACTTC
NA	TRBV6-5	once	TRBJ2-5	CASYFGGNGETQYF	TGTGCCAGTTACTTTGGGGGGAATGGTGAGACCCAGTACTTC
TRBD2	TRBV3-1/TRBV3-2	NA	TRBJ2-3	CASSQDSGGADTQYF	TGTGCCAGCAGCCAAGATAGCGGGGGGGCAGATACGCAGTATTTT
NA	TRBV7-5	once	TRBJ1-2	CVRRGSSGTLHGYTF	TGTGTCAGAAGGGGGTCCTCGGGGACATTACATGGCTACACCTTC
NA	TRBV6-5	NA	TRBJ2-5	CASSYSSGPQETQYF	TGTGCCAGCAGTTACTCATCAGGCCCTCAAGAGACCCAGTACTTC
NA	TRBV7-9	NA	TRBJ1-1	CASSPDSYTEAFF	TGTGCCAGCAGCCCCGACAGCTACACTGAAGCTTTCTTT
NA	TRBV18	NA	TRBJ1-2	CASSPVTQQANYGYTF	TGTGCCAGCTCACCAGTCACACAACAGGCTAACTATGGCTACACCTTC
NA	TRBV27	NA	TRBJ1-5	CASSPSGQIADSNQPQHF	TGTGCCAGCAGTCCTAGCGGCCAGATAGCCGATAGCAATCAGCCCCAGCATTTT
NA	TRBV4-1	NA	TRBJ2-3	CASSQITRSDTQYF	TGCGCCAGCAGCCAAATTACTAGGAGCGATACGCAGTATTTT
TRBD2	TRBV5-6	NA	TRBJ2-5	CASSLARGLAEETQYF	TGTGCCAGCAGCTTGGCGAGGGGACTAGCGGAAGAGACCCAGTACTTC
NA	TRBV21-1	NA	TRBJ1-5	CASSNPRAGHQPQHF	TGTGCCAGCAGCAATCCCAGGGCCGGTCATCAGCCCCAGCATTTT
NA	TRBV6-5	NA	TRBJ2-7	CASGDRFYYEQYF	TGTGCCAGCGGAGACCGGTTTTATTACGAGCAGTACTTC
TRBD1	TRBV29-1	NA	TRBJ1-2	CSVMTGDGYTF	TGCAGCGTGATGACAGGGGATGGCTACACCTTC
TRBD1	TRBV30	NA	TRBJ1-2	CAVDRGGYYGYTF	TGTGCCGTAGACCGAGGGGGCTACTATGGCTACACCTTC
TRBD1	TRBV2	NA	TRBJ1-2	CASRETGADPISGYTF	TGTGCCAGCAGAGAAACAGGGGCAGACCCTATTAGTGGCTACACCTTC
TRBD1	TRBV19	NA	TRBJ1-2	CASRQGDGYTF	TGTGCCAGCCGACAGGGGGATGGCTACACCTTC
NA	TRBV7-8	NA	TRBJ1-5	CASSLGDRIPNQPQHF	TGTGCCAGCAGCTTAGGCGACAGAATTCCCAATCAGCCCCAGCATTTT
NA	TRBV18	NA	TRBJ1-6	CASSPSGKDNSPLHF	TGTGCCAGCTCACCTTCCGGGAAGGATAATTCACCCCTCCACTTT
NA	TRBV30	NA	TRBJ1-4	CAWSRDTNEKLFF	TGTGCCTGGTCCCGGGACACCAATGAAAAACTGTTTTTT
TRBD2	TRBV4-2	NA	TRBJ2-5	CASSPTSGETQYF	TGTGCCAGCAGCCCGACTAGCGGTGAGACCCAGTACTTC
NA	TRBV5-1	NA	TRBJ1-3	CASSLSQGKGNTIYF	TGCGCCAGCAGCTTATCGCAGGGCAAAGGAAACACCATATATTTT
TRBD2	TRBV3-1/TRBV3-2	NA	TRBJ2-2	CASSPRWSGGIYTGELFF	TGTGCCAGCAGCCCCCGATGGAGCGGGGGGATTTACACCGGGGAGCTGTTTTTT
TRBD1	TRBV7-9	few	TRBJ1-6	CASSQGQGFYNSPLHF	TGTGCCAGCTCGCAGGGACAGGGTTTCTATAATTCACCCCTCCACTTT
NA	TRBV3-1/TRBV3-2	once	TRBJ1-6	CASSRQAHSSPLHF	TGTGCCAGCAGCCGCCAAGCCCATTCCTCACCCCTCCACTTT
TRBD1	TRBV6-5	NA	TRBJ1-4	CASSTTGGSGEKLFF	TGTGCCAGCAGTACAACAGGGGGGAGTGGTGAAAAACTGTTTTTT
NA	TRBV20-1	few	TRBJ1-2	CSARLHSGYTF	TGCAGTGCTAGACTCCACAGTGGCTACACCTTC
TRBD1	TRBV6-5	NA	TRBJ2-2	CASRTGAAGELFF	TGTGCCAGCAGAACAGGGGCGGCCGGGGAGCTGTTTTTT
TRBD1	TRBV5-1	NA	TRBJ1-1	CASSFLGTATEAFF	TGCGCCAGCAGCTTTCTTGGGACAGCTACTGAAGCTTTCTTT
NA	TRBV7-5	NA	TRBJ1-2	CVRSLGTVGFNGYTF	TGTGTCAGAAGCCTCGGGACAGTGGGTTTTAATGGCTACACCTTC
TRBD1	TRBV6-5	NA	TRBJ1-1	CASSYGQGAPYTEAFF	TGTGCCAGCAGCTACGGACAGGGGGCACCTTACACTGAAGCTTTCTTT
NA	TRBV9	NA	TRBJ1-2	CASSVSARGSGYTF	TGTGCCAGCAGCGTATCCGCCAGGGGCTCTGGCTACACCTTC
NA	TRBV19	NA	TRBJ1-2	CASSPPRVLTGNYGYTF	TGTGCCAGTAGTCCCCCCCGAGTGCTAACCGGTAACTATGGCTACACCTTC
TRBD1	TRBV7-3	few	TRBJ1-2	CASSRTGQGASGYTF	TGTGCCAGCAGCCGGACGGGACAGGGGGCAAGTGGCTACACCTTC
TRBD1	TRBV2	NA	TRBJ2-1	CASRGTGVSEQFF	TGTGCCAGCAGAGGGACAGGGGTTAGTGAGCAGTTCTTC
TRBD2	TRBV6-1	NA	TRBJ2-6	CASSALASGGASGANVLTF	TGTGCCAGCAGTGCCTTGGCTAGCGGGGGGGCTTCCGGGGCCAACGTCCTGACTTTC
NA	TRBV7-8	NA	TRBJ2-5	CASTAKEPGETQYF	TGTGCCAGCACCGCAAAGGAGCCCGGGGAGACCCAGTACTTC
NA	TRBV2	NA	TRBJ2-5	CASSAQGFQETQYF	TGTGCCAGCAGTGCCCAGGGATTCCAAGAGACCCAGTACTTC
NA	TRBV5-1	NA	TRBJ1-1	CASSSQGNTEAFF	TGCGCCAGCAGCTCCCAGGGGAACACTGAAGCTTTCTTT
NA	TRBV5-1	NA	TRBJ1-2	CASSPTESRGYGYTF	TGCGCCAGCAGCCCCACCGAGTCCAGGGGCTATGGCTACACCTTC
NA	TRBV21-1	NA	TRBJ2-1	CASSKFPFFLKPGQGRNEQFF	TGTGCCAGCAGCAAATTTCCATTTTTCCTAAAACCCGGACAGGGGAGGAATGAGCAGTTCTTC
NA	TRBV18	once	TRBJ1-2	CASSPSGGHGYTF	TGTGCCAGCTCACCTTCCGGGGGGCATGGCTACACCTTC
NA	TRBV9	NA	TRBJ2-3	CASQPSGRTDTQYF	TGTGCCAGTCAACCGAGCGGACGCACAGATACGCAGTATTTT
NA	TRBV9	NA	TRBJ1-3	CASSAGRNRARGNTIYF	TGTGCCAGCAGCGCGGGAAGAAACAGGGCTAGAGGAAACACCATATATTTT
NA	TRBV23-1	once	TRBJ1-5	CASSQCYRVFNQPQHF	TGCGCCAGCAGTCAATGCTACAGGGTTTTTAATCAGCCCCAGCATTTT
TRBD1	TRBV19	NA	TRBJ1-1	CASSWDRVTEAFF	TGTGCCAGTAGCTGGGACAGGGTGACTGAAGCTTTCTTT
TRBD1	TRBV10-3	NA	TRBJ1-2	CAISGQGGFHGYTF	TGTGCCATCAGTGGCCAGGGGGGATTCCATGGCTACACCTTC
TRBD1	TRBV7-8	NA	TRBJ2-7	CASSPPGTAPYEQYF	TGTGCCAGCAGCCCCCCCGGGACAGCCCCCTACGAGCAGTACTTC